The 28 T cell receptor beta chains below all came from one sample that was sequenced in a study of blood T cell repertoires in COVID-19. This table comes from immunoSEQ multiplex PCR, and its TCRdb copy is limited to in-frame clones, with some not included. The sample contains about 72,000 clones, approximately 90% of which appear only once. The specimen sequenced was peripheral blood. The source is a human donor in a cohort sampled during active COVID-19.

The V gene is TRBV6-5, the J gene TRBJ1-6; D is perhaps TRBD1 (5 bases). The germline V and J ends were trimmed by 11 bases and 7 bases, with 12 bases remaining between them. This CDR3 comprises 12 residues. The germline CDR1 and CDR2 sequences are MNHEY and SVGAGI. The CDR3 bases are TGTGCCGCGGCCAGGGTCAATTCACCCCTCCACTTT. It yields the protein CAAARVNSPLHF.

The chain has TRBV4-3 and TRBJ2-5; TRBD2 matches at 7 bases. CDR1 is LGHNA, CDR2 YSLEER, per germline. The CDR3 has 17 residues. Losses at the gene ends were 3 bases for V and 4 bases for J; bases not matched to a gene: 14. CDR3 region: CASSQLYRGDLGETQYF. The CDR3 DNA reads TGCGCCAGCAGCCAGCTCTACCGGGGGGACCTCGGAGAGACCCAGTACTTC.

This clone was picked up a small number of times. The V gene is TRBV5-8, the J gene TRBJ1-6; the D gene is possibly TRBD1 (5 bases). CDR1 is SGHTS, CDR2 YDEGEE, per germline. V was shortened by 0 bases and J by 10 bases, with 14 bases between the two germline ends. There are 15 residues in the CDR3. CDR3 sequence reads: CASSLVGRGSSPLHF. CDR3 nucleotide sequence: TGTGCCAGCAGCTTGGTCGGTAGGGGAAGCTCACCCCTCCACTTT. The full variable domain, in which reference TRBV5-8 and TRBJ1-6 provide the parts outside the CDR3, is EAGVTQSPTHLIKTRGQQATLRCSPISGHTSVYWYQQALGLGLQFLLWYDEGEERNRGNFPPRFSGRQFPNYSSELNVNALELEDSALYLCASSLVGRGSSPLHFGNGTRLTVT.

CDR3 loop: CASSSHSGTGTDTQYF. The CDR3 nucleotides read TGTGCCAGCAGTTCCCATTCCGGGACAGGGACAGATACGCAGTATTTT. The chain combines TRBV27 with TRBJ2-3; TRBD1 matches 9 bases. The CDR3 length is 16 residues. V trimming: 4 bases; J trimming: 3 bases; junction bases outside the gene matches: 8. CDR1 is MNHEY and CDR2 is SMNVEV in the germline V gene (reference sequence).

This rearrangement joins TRBV7-2 to TRBJ2-5; D uncertain. The ends were cut back, 5 bases at V and 3 bases at J, with 13 bases in the middle. This CDR3 has 14 residues. Per germline, CDR1 SGHTA and CDR2 FQGNSA. CDR3 amino acids: CASSLSPRKETQYF. The CDR3, as DNA: TGTGCCAGCAGCCTCTCCCCGCGTAAAGAGACCCAGTACTTC.

The genes are TRBV2 and TRBJ2-7; 7 bases match TRBD1. V dropped 5 bases and J dropped 5; count of bases not matched to a gene: 9. The CDR3 extends over 14 amino acids. From germline, CDR1 is SNHLY and CDR2 FYNNEI. The CDR3 loop reads CASSPGTVLDEQYF. The DNA for the CDR3 is TGTGCCAGCAGTCCCGGGACAGTCCTTGACGAGCAGTACTTC. The full variable domain, with the rest looked up from reference TRBV2 and TRBJ2-7, is EPEVTQTPSHQVTQMGQEVILRCVPISNHLYFYWYRQILGQKVEFLVSFYNNEISEKSEIFDDQFSVERPDGSNFTLKIRSTKLEDSAMYFCASSPGTVLDEQYFGPGTRLTVT.

The chain links TRBV27 to TRBJ2-7; D perhaps matches TRBD1 (7 bases). The CDR3 length is 15 residues. The germline V and J ends were trimmed by 6 bases and 0 bases, with 15 bases remaining between them. Germline CDR1 MNHEY, CDR2 SMNVEV (reference sequence). CDR3 residues: CASRRVQGGSYEQYF. The CDR3 DNA reads TGTGCCAGCAGGCGGGTGCAGGGGGGCTCCTACGAGCAGTACTTC.

This chain connects TRBV7-2 to TRBJ2-3; 12 positions match TRBD1. This CDR3 region has 19 residues. CDR1 SGHTA and CDR2 FQGNSA come from the germline V gene. V shed 1 base, J shed 9 bases, and the junction held 17 bases outside the gene matches. Written as DNA, the CDR3 is TGTGCCAGCAGCTTAGTCCCGGGACAGGGGGCGATCCCCCAGGGGACGCAGTATTTT. Encoded protein: CASSLVPGQGAIPQGTQYF. Variable domain in full (rest from reference TRBV7-2 and TRBJ2-3): GAGVSQSPSNKVTEKGKDVELRCDPISGHTALYWYRQSLGQGLEFLIYFQGNSAPDKSGLPSDRFSAERTGGSVSTLTIQRTQQEDSAVYLCASSLVPGQGAIPQGTQYFGPGTRLTVL.

This sequence joins TRBV6-6 and TRBJ2-7; D possibly corresponds to TRBD1 (6 bases). Trimming stripped 5 bases from V and 2 bases from J, with 10 bases between. The CDR3 covers 13 residues. The germline V gene encodes CDR1 MNHNY and CDR2 SVGAGI (reference sequence). CDR3 sequence: CASSKGQTYEQYF. The CDR3, as DNA: TGTGCCAGCAGTAAAGGACAGACCTACGAGCAGTACTTC.

Here the CDR3 reads CAWSVRNSGVKANEKLFF. CDR3 DNA sequence: TGTGCCTGGAGTGTACGGAATTCAGGGGTCAAGGCTAATGAAAAACTGTTTTTT. The genes are TRBV30 and TRBJ1-4, with TRBD1 as a possible D gene (6 bases). Germline V gene sequence: CDR1 GTSNPN, CDR2 SVGIG (reference sequence). V lost 0 bases, J lost 3 bases, and 20 bases lay in between. There are 18 residues in the CDR3.

This clone appeared once. V is TRBV10-2 and J is TRBJ2-5, with 9 positions matching TRBD1. Trimming cost V 3 bases and J 5 bases; bases outside gene matches: 7. The CDR3 is made up of 15 amino acids. From germline, CDR1 is WSHSY and CDR2 SAAADI. CDR3 bases: TGCGCCAGCAGTGAATGGGACAGGGCGAGGGAGACCCAGTACTTC. Its protein product is CASSEWDRARETQYF.

This chain connects TRBV5-1 to TRBJ1-4; TRBD1 agrees at 8 bases. Germline V lookup: CDR1 SGHRS, CDR2 YFSETQ. CDR3 length: 14 residues. The junction had 2 bases not matched to a gene; V was cut back by 2 bases and J by 5 bases. The CDR3 loop is CASSFTGGNEKLFF. CDR3 coding DNA: TGCGCCAGCAGCTTCACAGGGGGGAATGAAAAACTGTTTTTT.

The rearrangement links TRBV5-4 to TRBJ2-3; 7 bases match TRBD1. Germline CDR1 is SGHNT and CDR2 is YYREEE (reference sequence). After removal of 3 bases from V and 4 bases from J, the junction contained 11 bases not matched to a gene. The CDR3 covers 16 residues. The CDR3 is CASSSEGAKRADTQYF. CDR3 coding DNA: TGTGCCAGCAGCTCTGAGGGGGCTAAGAGGGCAGATACGCAGTATTTT.

V is TRBV6-5 and J is TRBJ1-5; D call uncertain. CDR3 length: 13 amino acids. The V and J ends lost 0 bases and 7 bases respectively, with 7 bases between them. Per germline, CDR1 MNHEY and CDR2 SVGAGI. CDR3 DNA: TGTGCCAGCAGTTACTCGAATAGCCAGCCCCAGCATTTT. Its protein product is CASSYSNSQPQHF.

The genes are TRBV18 and TRBJ1-1, with D maybe TRBD1 (5 bases). Trimming left V 6 bases short and J 0 bases short, with 8 bases between. The CDR3 runs 13 residues. Per the germline V gene, CDR1 is KGHSH and CDR2 is LQKENI. CDR3 in DNA: TGTGCCAGCTCGGACACCTTGAACACTGAAGCTTTCTTT. The encoded protein is CASSDTLNTEAFF.

The chain joins TRBV15 to TRBJ2-7, with a tentative D call TRBD2 (7 bases). The CDR3 runs to 14 residues. Trimming pared 3 bases from V and 3 bases from J, leaving 12 bases between. Germline values: CDR1 LNHNV, CDR2 YYDKDF (reference sequence). DNA of the CDR3: TGTGCCACCAGCAGCGGGGGGCAAGGCTACGAGCAGTACTTC. This encodes CATSSGGQGYEQYF.

V gene TRBV28 combines with J gene TRBJ2-6; D remains ambiguous. Germline V gene data show CDR1 as MDHEN and CDR2 as SYDVKM. The CDR3 has 15 amino acids. V lost 3 bases and J lost 4, with 10 bases in between. The chain's CDR3 is CASSFPGAGANVLTF. CDR3 DNA: TGTGCCAGCAGTTTTCCTGGTGCGGGGGCCAACGTCCTGACTTTC.

This clone was found a few times. The CDR3 does not close with the conserved phenylalanine or tryptophan, likely indicating a read error. Because the CDR3's place on the DNA is in doubt, the DNA is left out and the CDR3 is given as listed by TCRdb. The rearrangement links TRBV30 to TRBJ2-7; the DNA was not compared with TRBD2, the D call given in the table. The CDR3 numbers 10 amino acids, ends counted. The germline gives CDR1 GTSNPN, CDR2 SVGIG (reference sequence). CDR3 sequence reads: CACKGKTPAG.

This clone was recorded a few times. V is TRBV7-3 and J is TRBJ2-3; TRBD1 aligns across 9 bases. The V segment lost 5 bases and the J segment 4 bases; nucleotides outside the gene matches: 7. CDR3 length: 15 amino acids. Germline loops: CDR1 SGHTA, CDR2 FQGTGA. CDR3 protein: CASSQTGGVSDTQYF. In nucleotides, the CDR3 is TGTGCCAGCAGCCAAACAGGGGGCGTATCAGATACGCAGTATTTT.

The V and J genes are TRBV30 and TRBJ1-5; possibly TRBD1 for D (6 bases). V lost 1 base and J 9 bases, leaving 13 bases between the germline ends. The CDR3 length is 13 residues. Per germline, CDR1 GTSNPN and CDR2 SVGIG (reference sequence). The CDR3 DNA reads TGTGCCTGGAGTGACAGGGAGATCGGGCCCCAGCATTTT. Translated: CAWSDREIGPQHF.

The chain couples TRBV11-2 to TRBJ1-1, with a weak D call TRBD1 (5 bases). The germline CDR1 and CDR2 sequences are SGHAT and FQNNGV. This CDR3 is 14 amino acids long. V dropped 6 bases and J dropped 1 base, with 12 bases sitting between them. The CDR3 reads CASSYRPKNTEAFF. The CDR3 DNA is TGTGCCAGCAGTTACAGGCCCAAGAACACTGAAGCTTTCTTT.

J is TRBJ2-7 and V is TRBV19, with 10 bases identical to TRBD1. CDR1 is LNHDA and CDR2 is SQIVND in the germline V gene (reference sequence). J gave up 7 bases and V 5 bases, and 8 bases lay outside the gene matches. CDR3 length equals 14 residues. The CDR3 coding sequence is TGTGCCAGTAGTCCCGACAGGGGGCATTGGGAGCAGTACTTC. Amino acid sequence: CASSPDRGHWEQYF.

The chain uses TRBV5-1 and TRBJ2-4; TRBD2 matches at 11 bases. The CDR3 runs to 16 residues. J lost 6 bases, V lost 5 bases, and 10 bases had no gene match. Germline CDR1 reads SGHRS; CDR2 reads YFSETQ. The CDR3 bases are TGCGCCAGCAGTCCTCCAGCGGGGACTAGCGGAAACATTCAGTACTTC. It codes for CASSPPAGTSGNIQYF.

V is TRBV6-1 and J is TRBJ2-1; no firm D call. In germline, CDR1 is MNHNS, CDR2 SASEGT. CDR3 size: 13 residues. With 3 bases removed from V and 4 bases from J, the gap between germline ends came to 7 bases. The CDR3 nucleotides read TGTGCCAGCAGTGAGACACAATACAATGAGCAGTTCTTC. It yields the protein CASSETQYNEQFF.

The genes are TRBV11-2 and TRBJ2-1; D not certain. The germline CDR1 and CDR2 sequences are SGHAT and FQNNGV. The CDR3 runs to 11 residues. The V gene lost 1 base and the J gene lost 8 bases, with 3 bases spanning the gap. This chain's CDR3 is CASSLAYEQFF. CDR3 sequence (DNA): TGTGCCAGCAGCTTAGCGTATGAGCAGTTCTTC.

The chain combines TRBV3-1 (or the pseudogene TRBV3-2) with TRBJ2-3; D not certain. Trimming pared 4 bases from V and 1 base from J, leaving 6 bases between. CDR3 length: 13 amino acids. CDR1 LGHDT and CDR2 YNNKEL come from the germline V gene (reference sequence). The CDR3 is CASSPRGTDTQYF. The CDR3 nucleotides are TGTGCCAGCAGCCCCCGCGGCACAGATACGCAGTATTTT.

The J gene is TRBJ2-7, the V gene TRBV3-1 (or the pseudogene TRBV3-2); 7 bases line up with TRBD2. The V segment lost 0 bases and the J segment 7 bases; nucleotides outside the gene matches: 6. Germline CDR1 reads LGHDT; CDR2 reads YNNKEL (reference sequence). The CDR3 sequence is 14 residues long. The CDR3 DNA reads TGTGCCAGCAGCCAAGATCTCACGGGGGGAGAGCAGTACTTC. This codes for CASSQDLTGGEQYF.

V is TRBV3-1 (or the pseudogene TRBV3-2) and J is TRBJ2-7; the D gene is possibly TRBD2 (6 bases). The CDR3 runs to 13 residues. CDR1 is LGHDT and CDR2 is YNNKEL in the germline V gene (reference sequence). The germline V and J ends were trimmed by 1 base and 7 bases, with 11 bases remaining between them. This chain's CDR3 is CASSQAGVREQYF. In DNA form, the CDR3 reads TGTGCCAGCAGCCAAGCGGGGGTGAGGGAGCAGTACTTC.